Each of the 14 T cell receptor beta chains below was sequenced from the same sample in a study of T cell responses to AZD1222 COVID-19 vaccine. Data came from immunoSEQ multiplex PCR; TCRdb stores just in-frame clones and leaves some out. In the table there are more than 80,000 clones, around 88% of which are singletons. The sample here was peripheral blood, taken on day 0 of MenACWY control vaccination. The receptors stem from an adult in good health.

The CDR3 DNA reads as TGTGCCTGGAGTAGAGGACAGGGGGCAGGGAGCAATCAGCCCCAGCATTTT. Translating it yields CAWSRGQGAGSNQPQHF. The chain uses TRBV30 and TRBJ1-5, with 11 bases aligning to TRBD1. This CDR3 has 17 amino acids. The V gene's germline CDR1 is GTSNPN and CDR2 SVGIG (reference sequence). V trimming: 2 bases; J trimming: 1 base; junction bases outside the gene matches: 7.

J is TRBJ1-5 and V is TRBV19; 7 bases map to TRBD1. The CDR3 runs 14 residues. V lost 8 bases, J lost 2 bases, and 6 bases stayed unmatched. Per the germline V gene, CDR1 is LNHDA and CDR2 is SQIVND (reference sequence). In DNA form, the CDR3 reads TGTGCCAGTGGCAGGGGGATGGGCAATCAGCCCCAGCATTTT. This gives the protein CASGRGMGNQPQHF. The variable domain in full, completed from reference TRBV19 and TRBJ1-5, reads DGGITQSPKYLFRKEGQNVTLSCEQNLNHDAMYWYRQDPGQGLRLIYYSQIVNDFQKGDIAEGYSVSREKKESFPLTVTSAQKNPTAFYLCASGRGMGNQPQHFGDGTRLSIL.

The chain carries TRBV5-1 and TRBJ1-6; D is undetermined. From germline, CDR1 is SGHRS and CDR2 YFSETQ. The CDR3 consists of 15 residues. V lost 0 bases and J lost 1, with 5 bases in between. The chain's CDR3 is CASSLGVSYNSPLHF. The DNA of the CDR3 is TGCGCCAGCAGCTTGGGGGTGTCCTATAATTCACCCCTCCACTTT.

This rearrangement joins TRBV5-5 to TRBJ1-4; TRBD1 matches at 7 bases. The CDR3 is made up of 16 amino acids. Germline-derived CDR1 and CDR2 are SGHKS and YYEKEE (reference sequence). With 1 base clipped from V and 4 bases from J, the junction kept 7 bases outside the gene matches. The CDR3 spells CASSLSPGQLNEKLFF. The CDR3 nucleotides are TGTGCCAGCAGCTTGTCCCCGGGACAGCTTAATGAAAAACTGTTTTTT.

This chain links TRBV6-5 with TRBJ2-5; 8 positions agree with TRBD2. Germline V gene lookup returns CDR1 MNHEY and CDR2 SVGAGI. The CDR3 contains 15 residues. The ends lost 1 base at V and 2 bases at J; junction bases unmatched: 3. The CDR3 DNA sequence: TGTGCCAGCAGTTACTTAACTAGCGGTCAAGAGACCCAGTACTTC. Translated: CASSYLTSGQETQYF.

This chain links TRBV19 with TRBJ1-2; D gene ambiguous. This CDR3 is 13 amino acids long. In germline, CDR1 is LNHDA, CDR2 SQIVND (reference sequence). Trimming removed 5 bases from V and 7 bases from J, with 14 bases in between. CDR3 residues: CASSYEPRSGYTF. The CDR3 DNA is TGTGCCAGTAGTTATGAGCCCCGGAGTGGCTACACCTTC. The full variable domain, completed using reference TRBV19 and TRBJ1-2, is DGGITQSPKYLFRKEGQNVTLSCEQNLNHDAMYWYRQDPGQGLRLIYYSQIVNDFQKGDIAEGYSVSREKKESFPLTVTSAQKNPTAFYLCASSYEPRSGYTFGSGTRLTVV.

This sequence joins TRBV6-1 and TRBJ1-5, with TRBD1 matching 11 bases. The CDR3 has 16 residues. Germline values: CDR1 MNHNS, CDR2 SASEGT. J lost 6 bases, V lost 2 bases, and 6 bases had no gene match. CDR3 bases: TGTGCCAGCAGTGAAATGTGGACAGGGGGCGGTCAGCCCCAGCATTTT. Its translation: CASSEMWTGGGQPQHF.

CDR3 coding DNA: TGCGCCAGCAGCCAAGGGGACAGGGGGCTCGGGCAGCCCCAGCATTTT. Its translation is CASSQGDRGLGQPQHF. V gene TRBV4-1 combines with J gene TRBJ1-5, with 12 bases identical to TRBD1. The CDR3 spans 16 residues. The ends lost 1 base at V and 7 bases at J; junction bases unmatched: 5. Germline assignment: CDR1 MGHRA and CDR2 YSYEKL.

The chain couples TRBV18 to TRBJ2-5; possibly TRBD1 for D (5 bases). Germline-derived CDR1 and CDR2 are KGHSH and LQKENI. The CDR3 covers 14 residues. V was shortened by 2 bases and J by 0 bases, with 7 bases between the two germline ends. As DNA, the CDR3 is TGTGCCAGCTCACCAACCAGGGACCAAGAGACCCAGTACTTC. Translation: CASSPTRDQETQYF.

V is TRBV5-4 and J is TRBJ1-5; no clear D gene. V was cut by 4 bases and J by 1 base, with 15 bases left in between. Germline V gene lookup returns CDR1 SGHNT and CDR2 YYREEE (reference sequence). The CDR3 consists of 16 residues. The CDR3 DNA sequence: TGTGCCAGCAGCCGCGATCCGGACCAAAGCAATCAGCCCCAGCATTTT. This translates into CASSRDPDQSNQPQHF. The full variable domain, with the rest looked up from reference TRBV5-4 and TRBJ1-5, is ETGVTQSPTHLIKTRGQQVTLRCSSQSGHNTVSWYQQALGQGPQFIFQYYREEENGRGNFPPRFSGLQFPNYSSELNVNALELDDSALYLCASSRDPDQSNQPQHFGDGTRLSIL.

The chain joins TRBV6-5 to TRBJ2-4; possible D gene TRBD1, 6 bases. The V end lost 1 base, the J end lost 5 bases, and 12 bases lay between the germline ends. The CDR3 spans 15 residues. Germline values: CDR1 MNHEY, CDR2 SVGAGI. CDR3 coding DNA: TGTGCCAGCAGTTACTTTATCCAGGGGCAAAACATTCAGTACTTC. Translated, it gives CASSYFIQGQNIQYF.

This clone is a singleton in its sample. The V gene is TRBV7-3, the J gene TRBJ2-1, with TRBD2 matching 7 bases. The junction had 10 bases not matched to a gene; V was cut back by 2 bases and J by 15 bases. Germline CDR1 SGHTA, CDR2 FQGTGA. CDR3 length equals 13 residues. CDR3 coding DNA: TGTGCCAGCAGCTTACGGGAGGACCAGCCGGCGTTCTTC. The encoded protein is CASSLREDQPAFF.

This clone was recorded once. This chain connects TRBV6-5 to TRBJ1-5, with 8 bases identical to TRBD1. Germline trimming cut 6 bases from V and 0 bases from J; bases unmatched to any gene: 4. This CDR3 has 15 amino acids. Germline CDR1 reads MNHEY; CDR2 reads SVGAGI. In DNA, the CDR3 is TGTGCCAGCAGACCCCAGGGGGCTAGCAATCAGCCCCAGCATTTT. Translated, it gives CASRPQGASNQPQHF.

The J gene is TRBJ2-3, the V gene TRBV9; D unclear. This CDR3 has 15 amino acids. The V gene lost 0 bases and the J gene lost 1 base, with 9 bases spanning the gap. CDR1 is SGDLS and CDR2 is YYNGEE in the germline V gene. This CDR3 reads CASSVDNIGTDTQYF. The CDR3 nucleotides read TGTGCCAGCAGCGTAGACAACATAGGCACAGATACGCAGTATTTT.